These 10 T cell receptor beta chains came from one sample sequenced in a study of blood T cell repertoires in COVID-19. Clones were sequenced by immunoSEQ multiplex PCR, and TCRdb holds only the in-frame ones, with some missing. Among over 85,000 clones, around 75% were seen once, and the ten largest hold approximately 25%. The sample comprised peripheral blood. All receptors derive from a man between 65 and 85 years old with acute or convalescent COVID-19.

The chain combines TRBV4-2 with TRBJ2-1, with TRBD2 matching 10 bases. The germline gives CDR1 LGHNA, CDR2 YNFKEQ. This CDR3 is built from 16 residues. V gave up 4 bases and J gave up 7 bases; unmatched junction bases: 10. CDR3 DNA sequence: TGTGCCAGCAGCCCTAATTTGGTAGCGGGAGGTAATGAGCAGTTCTTC. As protein: CASSPNLVAGGNEQFF.

This rearrangement joins TRBV15 to TRBJ2-7; 7 bases align to TRBD1. V trimming: 1 base; J trimming: 5 bases; junction bases outside the gene matches: 11. CDR3 size: 16 residues. Germline CDR1 LNHNV, CDR2 YYDKDF (reference sequence). The chain's CDR3 is CATSRAGSRGFNEQYF. CDR3 DNA sequence: TGTGCCACCAGCAGAGCGGGAAGCAGGGGGTTCAACGAGCAGTACTTC.

The chain carries TRBV6-5 and TRBJ2-7; 7 bases map to TRBD2. This CDR3 region has 14 residues. V shed 8 bases and J 4 bases; nucleotides not matched to a gene: 11. Per the germline V gene, CDR1 is MNHEY and CDR2 is SVGAGI. CDR3 bases: TGTGCCAGCGGGGGGGGGAGAACAAGTTACGAGCAGTACTTC. Translating gives CASGGGRTSYEQYF.

The rearrangement links TRBV6-1 to TRBJ2-3; TRBD1 matches 8 bases. This CDR3 has 15 amino acids. Germline CDR1 is MNHNS and CDR2 is SASEGT. V was clipped by 3 bases and J by 1 base; unmatched bases: 3. The CDR3 region is CASSDRGQGTDTQYF. In DNA, the CDR3 is TGTGCCAGCAGTGACAGGGGGCAAGGCACAGATACGCAGTATTTT.

V and J are TRBV11-3 and TRBJ1-3; D is unresolved. V lost 6 bases, J lost 1 base, and 16 bases lay in between. The CDR3 has 16 residues. CDR1 is SGHNT, CDR2 YENEEA, per germline. The CDR3 DNA is TGTGCCAGCAGTCTCGGGAGAGAATATTCTGGAAACACCATATATTTT. Translating it yields CASSLGREYSGNTIYF.

This chain links TRBV11-3 with TRBJ2-3; 12 bases agree with TRBD2. J gave up 8 bases and V 2 bases, and 8 bases lay outside the gene matches. This CDR3 spans 16 amino acids. Per germline, CDR1 SGHNT and CDR2 YENEEA. The CDR3 here is CASSLTPSGGVGTQYF. The DNA for the CDR3 is TGTGCCAGCAGCTTAACCCCTAGCGGGGGGGTGGGTACGCAGTATTTT.

The DNA of the CDR3 is TGTGCCAGCAGCTTGGTTGTGACAGGGGGTACCGGCGGCTACACCTTC. Its protein product is CASSLVVTGGTGGYTF. The chain is built from TRBV5-6 and TRBJ1-2; 9 bases are a match to TRBD1. The CDR3 is made up of 16 amino acids. J gave up 8 bases and V 0 bases, and 11 bases lay outside the gene matches. Germline assignment: CDR1 SGHDT and CDR2 YYEEEE.

The gene calls are TRBV28 and TRBJ1-5; no firm D call. Between the trimmed V and J ends, which lost 6 bases and 0 bases, there was a span of 6 bases. This CDR3 comprises 13 residues. Germline V gene data show CDR1 as MDHEN and CDR2 as SYDVKM. This chain's CDR3 is CASRPLSNQPQHF. CDR3 DNA sequence: TGTGCCAGCAGACCACTTAGCAATCAGCCCCAGCATTTT.

The CDR3 region has the DNA TGTGCCTGGAGGGGTACTAGCGGGAGGAGCTCCTACAATGAGCAGTTCTTC. Translated: CAWRGTSGRSSYNEQFF. This chain joins TRBV30 and TRBJ2-1; TRBD2 matches 12 bases. The CDR3 has 17 amino acids. The germline CDR1 and CDR2 sequences are GTSNPN and SVGIG (reference sequence). The V gene end was trimmed by 3 bases and the J gene end by 0 bases; junction bases not matched to a gene: 6.

The V call is TRBV5-1, the J call TRBJ2-1; 10 bases map to TRBD2. This CDR3 has 13 residues. The ends lost 6 bases at V and 9 bases at J; junction bases unmatched: 6. Germline V gene lookup returns CDR1 SGHRS and CDR2 YFSETQ. DNA for the CDR3: TGCGCCAGCACTCTAGCGGGAGCTATTGAGCAGTTCTTC. This encodes CASTLAGAIEQFF. Looking up the rest from reference TRBV5-1 and TRBJ2-1 gives the full variable domain: KAGVTQTPRYLIKTRGQQVTLSCSPISGHRSVSWYQQTPGQGLQFLFEYFSETQRNKGNFPGRFSGRQFSNSRSEMNVSTLELGDSALYLCASTLAGAIEQFFGPGTRLTVL.